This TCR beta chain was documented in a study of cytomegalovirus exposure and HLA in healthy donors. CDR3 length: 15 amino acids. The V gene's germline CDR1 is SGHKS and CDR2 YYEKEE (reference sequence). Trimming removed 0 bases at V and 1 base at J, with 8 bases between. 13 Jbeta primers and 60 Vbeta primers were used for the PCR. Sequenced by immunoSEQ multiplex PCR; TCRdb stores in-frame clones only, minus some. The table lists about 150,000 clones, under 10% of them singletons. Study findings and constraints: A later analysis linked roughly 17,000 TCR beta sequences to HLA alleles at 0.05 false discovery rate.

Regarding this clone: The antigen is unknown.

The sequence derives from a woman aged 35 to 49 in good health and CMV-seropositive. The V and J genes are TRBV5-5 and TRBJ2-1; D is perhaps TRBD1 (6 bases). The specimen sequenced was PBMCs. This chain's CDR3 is CASSLEGESYNEQFF. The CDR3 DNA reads TGTGCCAGCAGCTTGGAGGGGGAATCCTACAATGAGCAGTTCTTC.